Below are 12 T cell receptor beta chains sequenced from a single sample in a study of T cells expressing NK-cell markers. TCRdb reprocessed the 5' RACE reads and reports one entry per CDR3 protein, with no DNA. The sample spans about 15,000 distinct CDR3 sequences; the ten largest clones claim around 50%. Sequencing input: blood T cells: a sorted CD56 or NKG2C T cell subset, CD4+ or CD8+ T cells, or bulk PBMC T cells (not recorded which). These receptors all come from a man aged 18-69 years in good health.

The V call is TRBV12-3 or TRBV12-4, the J call TRBJ2-5; with no DNA, the TCRdb D assignment of TRBD1 cannot be verified. The CDR3 totals 14 residues. This chain's CDR3 is CASSPRTGVGTQYF.

The chain employs TRBV25-1 and TRBJ2-7; TCRdb's D call of TRBD1 is untestable without DNA. From germline, CDR1 is MGHDK and CDR2 SYGVNS. CDR3 length: 12 amino acids. The CDR3 loop is CASRDSSYEQYF.

The chain employs TRBV12-3 or TRBV12-4 and TRBJ1-4; TCRdb reports TRBD1, a call that lacks DNA to check it against. This CDR3 has 16 residues. CDR3 protein: CASSPRVGRIDEKLFF.

This rearrangement joins TRBV7-9 to TRBJ2-7; lacking DNA, the TRBD1 call made by TCRdb goes unchecked. Per germline, CDR1 SEHNR and CDR2 FQNEAQ (reference sequence). The CDR3 extends over 14 amino acids. The CDR3: CASSPPGTEGEQYF.

This chain uses TRBV30 with TRBJ1-1; TCRdb reports TRBD1, a call that lacks DNA to check it against. The CDR3 extends over 14 amino acids. Germline V lookup: CDR1 GTSNPN, CDR2 SVGIG (reference sequence). This CDR3 reads CAWTPGTANTEAFF.

V gene TRBV12-3 or TRBV12-4 combines with J gene TRBJ1-2; the TRBD1 assignment by TCRdb is unverifiable without DNA. The CDR3 is 12 residues long. CDR3 region: CASRTGQGGYTF.

CDR3 amino acids: CASRTGVGTEAFF. This chain connects TRBV5-1 to TRBJ1-1; TCRdb proposes TRBD1, but this gene call is untestable without DNA. Germline V gene data show CDR1 as SGHRS and CDR2 as YFSETQ. This CDR3 contains 13 residues.

The V and J genes are TRBV4-3 and TRBJ2-3; TCRdb outputs TRBD1, but without DNA this stays unchecked. From germline, CDR1 is LGHNA and CDR2 YSLEER. This CDR3 has 17 residues. CDR3 loop: CASSQDGGTRGSDTQYF.

The gene calls are TRBV9 and TRBJ2-3; TCRdb proposes TRBD1, but this gene call is untestable without DNA. The CDR3 contains 17 residues. Germline lookup yields CDR1 SGDLS and CDR2 YYNGEE. The CDR3 loop reads CASSVGTGGVSTDTQYF.

The chain uses TRBV20-1 and TRBJ2-2; TCRdb's assignment of TRBD2 cannot be checked, as there is no DNA. Germline V gene data show CDR1 as DFQATT and CDR2 as SNEGSKA (reference sequence). CDR3 length: 16 amino acids. The chain's CDR3 is CSASDAGGINTGELFF.

This chain connects TRBV28 to TRBJ1-2; TCRdb reports TRBD1, a call that lacks DNA to check it against. This CDR3 contains 17 residues. Looked up from germline, CDR1 is MDHEN and CDR2 is SYDVKM. The CDR3 region is CASSLVSKGQANYGYTF.

This chain connects TRBV5-1 to TRBJ1-3; the D gene TCRdb calls, TRBD1, cannot be checked with no DNA. CDR3 length: 19 residues. CDR1 is SGHRS, CDR2 YFSETQ, per germline. This CDR3 is CASSRYTGTGTISGNTIYF.